These 23 T cell receptor beta chains share one sample of origin, sequenced in a study of shared clonotypes between healthy human individuals (dated by TCRdb to 2020 to 2021). Library prep was done by the immunoSEQ multiplex PCR assay. TCRdb provides this immuneACCESS table in a form limited to in-frame rearrangements. Some clones are lacking; in checked studies, under half of them reflect an unresolved V gene, and why the rest are absent is not known. The sample contains about 1.1 million clones, approximately 80% of them found a single time. In total, the top ten clones hold 0.52% of the sample. Sequenced: memory CD4+ T cells from PBMCs. Per the publication, the cell subset or site label means: CD45RA-negative fraction. Source of these receptors: a young man in good health. Some clones in this sample may be carry-over from other donors' samples.

This chain connects TRBV6-1 to TRBJ2-1; TRBD2 aligns across 9 bases. The CDR3 has 15 residues. The V segment lost 2 bases and the J segment 4 bases; nucleotides outside the gene matches: 3. Germline V CDR1 and CDR2: MNHNS, SASEGT. The CDR3 DNA sequence: TGTGCCAGCAGTGAACTAGCGGGAACTTACAATGAGCAGTTCTTC. Amino acids: CASSELAGTYNEQFF.

This clone was detected a few times. This chain joins TRBV30 and TRBJ2-2; D not certain. The V gene's germline CDR1 is GTSNPN and CDR2 SVGIG (reference sequence). V was shortened by 6 bases and J by 1 base, with 15 bases between the two germline ends. CDR3 length: 15 amino acids. The CDR3 nucleotides read TGTGCCTGCTTGTCGGGCGGCAGGAACACCGGGGAGCTGTTTTTT. Translation gives CACLSGGRNTGELFF.

On this clone itself: Given the absence of the conserved phenylalanine or tryptophan at the CDR3 end, a read error is likely. The rearrangement links TRBV7-3 to TRBJ1-3; D might be TRBD1 (5 bases). The CDR3 spans 15 residues. CDR1 and CDR2 (germline): SGHTA, FQGTGA. V dropped 5 bases and J dropped 7 bases, with 18 bases sitting between them. CDR3 bases: TGTGCCAGCAGCCTAGGACCAGGGAAGGGTAACACCATATATCTT. Its translation is CASSLGPGKGNTIYL.

Only a few counts were recorded for this clone. A much larger clone sits a single nucleotide away, making a read error possible. CDR3 in amino acids: CASSQRDNYGYTF. DNA of the CDR3: TGCGCCAGCAGCCAACGGGATAACTATGGCTACACCTTC. The J gene is TRBJ1-2, the V gene TRBV4-1, with unresolved D. This CDR3 region has 13 residues. Germline CDR1 reads MGHRA; CDR2 reads YSYEKL. The V and J ends lost 2 bases and 1 base respectively, with 5 bases between them.

The gene calls are TRBV29-1 and TRBJ2-3, with D hard to call. Germline V gene lookup returns CDR1 SQVTM and CDR2 ANQGSEA. V gave up 4 bases and J gave up 3 bases, with 20 bases separating them. There are 16 residues in the CDR3. The CDR3 sequence is CSVGARKTGVTDTQYF. The CDR3 coding sequence is TGCAGCGTTGGGGCTCGGAAAACTGGAGTTACAGATACGCAGTATTTT.

The chain couples TRBV19 to TRBJ2-1; D might be TRBD2 (5 bases). Germline CDR1 LNHDA, CDR2 SQIVND (reference sequence). V lost 1 base and J lost 1, with 11 bases in between. This CDR3 comprises 16 residues. The CDR3 sequence is CASSIGSVGSYNEQFF. CDR3 DNA: TGTGCCAGTAGTATAGGTAGCGTAGGGTCCTACAATGAGCAGTTCTTC.

The chain is built from TRBV5-1 and TRBJ1-2; 7 bases line up with TRBD1. CDR1 and CDR2 (germline): SGHRS, YFSETQ. V shed 7 bases and J 4 bases; nucleotides not matched to a gene: 13. The CDR3 runs 15 residues. CDR3 DNA: TGCGCCAGCCGAGGTAGGGGGCAAGTTATCTATGGCTACACCTTC. Residues: CASRGRGQVIYGYTF.

This clone occurred once. V usage is TRBV2 and J usage is TRBJ2-2; 10 bases are shared with TRBD2. Germline CDR1 and CDR2: SNHLY and FYNNEI. The V segment lost 6 bases and the J segment 6 bases; nucleotides outside the gene matches: 7. The CDR3 totals 15 residues. CDR3 in amino acids: CASRPSGRGPGELFF. For the CDR3, the DNA is TGTGCCAGCAGACCCAGCGGGAGGGGTCCCGGGGAGCTGTTTTTT. The full variable domain, rest sourced from reference TRBV2 and TRBJ2-2, is EPEVTQTPSHQVTQMGQEVILRCVPISNHLYFYWYRQILGQKVEFLVSFYNNEISEKSEIFDDQFSVERPDGSNFTLKIRSTKLEDSAMYFCASRPSGRGPGELFFGEGSRLTVL.

The chain employs TRBV5-1 and TRBJ2-1; TRBD1 might be the D (6 bases). V dropped 4 bases and J dropped 3 bases, with 14 bases sitting between them. CDR1 and CDR2 (germline): SGHRS, YFSETQ. The CDR3 is made up of 15 amino acids. The CDR3 region has the DNA TGCGCCAGCAGCCCCGAGACAGGTTACTACAATGAGCAGTTCTTC. Amino acid sequence: CASSPETGYYNEQFF.

The chain has TRBV28 and TRBJ1-1; possibly TRBD1 for D (5 bases). The germline gives CDR1 MDHEN, CDR2 SYDVKM. The V gene lost 2 bases and the J gene lost 0 bases, with 10 bases spanning the gap. The length of the CDR3 is 15 residues. The CDR3 DNA follows: TGTGCCAGCAGTTTAAGGGACCCAGTGAACACTGAAGCTTTCTTT. This gives the protein CASSLRDPVNTEAFF.

This rearrangement joins TRBV6-1 to TRBJ2-7; D not resolved. Germline lookup yields CDR1 MNHNS and CDR2 SASEGT. The CDR3 spans 14 residues. V was cut by 3 bases and J by 2 bases, with 11 bases left in between. The CDR3: CASSDYSSTYEQYF. In DNA form, the CDR3 reads TGTGCCAGCAGTGATTACAGTAGTACCTACGAGCAGTACTTC.

On this clone itself: The sample contains more than one DNA sequence encoding this CDR3. The CDR3 protein is CASSPPGDTQYF. The DNA for the CDR3 is TGTGCCAGCAGCCCCCCAGGGGATACGCAGTATTTT. V is TRBV7-3 and J is TRBJ2-3, with TRBD1 as a possible D gene (5 bases). Germline CDR1 and CDR2: SGHTA and FQGTGA. Trimming pared 5 bases from V and 6 bases from J, leaving 9 bases between. The CDR3 loop spans 12 amino acids. The whole variable domain, filled in from reference TRBV7-3 and TRBJ2-3, reads GAGVSQTPSNKVTEKGKYVELRCDPISGHTALYWYRQSLGQGPEFLIYFQGTGAADDSGLPNDRFFAVRPEGSVSTLKIQRTERGDSAVYLCASSPPGDTQYFGPGTRLTVL.

In its sample, this clone was seen a few times. The V gene is TRBV18, the J gene TRBJ2-7; no definite D call. Per the germline V gene, CDR1 is KGHSH and CDR2 is LQKENI. This CDR3 comprises 11 residues. Deletions cut 4 bases from V and 1 base from J, with 2 bases between. The CDR3, as DNA: TGTGCCAGCTCACGGTCCTACGAGCAGTACTTC. Encoded protein: CASSRSYEQYF.

The rearrangement links TRBV20-1 to TRBJ2-3; D is perhaps TRBD2 (5 bases). Trimming stripped 6 bases from V and 9 bases from J, with 13 bases between. Per germline, CDR1 DFQATT and CDR2 SNEGSKA (reference sequence). The CDR3 length is 11 residues. In nucleotides, the CDR3 is TGCAGTGCCGTCATGGCGGGCACGCAGTATTTT. This gives the protein CSAVMAGTQYF.

The genes are TRBV6-1 and TRBJ1-5; 7 bases map to TRBD1. V shed 3 bases, J shed 0 bases, and the junction held 5 bases outside the gene matches. CDR1 and CDR2 (germline): MNHNS, SASEGT. This CDR3 is 16 amino acids long. CDR3 protein: CASSDTGVGSNQPQHF. CDR3 coding DNA: TGTGCCAGCAGTGACACAGGGGTGGGTAGCAATCAGCCCCAGCATTTT.

Notes on this clone: With a much larger clone just one base away, this may be a read error. The chain couples TRBV5-1 to TRBJ1-4; no reliable D call. Trimming took off 4 bases at V and 0 bases at J, with 4 bases between the two ends. Germline V gene sequence: CDR1 SGHRS, CDR2 YFSETQ. The CDR3 covers 13 residues. CDR3 bases: TGCGCCAGCAGCGCTGCAACTAATGAAAAACTGTTTTTT. Its translation: CASSAATNEKLFF.

The rearrangement joins TRBV29-1 to TRBJ2-5; D may match TRBD1 or TRBD2 (5 bases each). With 4 bases removed from V and 5 bases from J, the gap between germline ends came to 11 bases. Germline V gene lookup returns CDR1 SQVTM and CDR2 ANQGSEA. This CDR3 is built from 12 residues. The CDR3 region has the DNA TGCAGCGTTGTTCCCGGGGCCGAGACCCAGTACTTC. Its translation: CSVVPGAETQYF.

This chain connects TRBV6-1 to TRBJ2-7; D is possibly TRBD2 (5 bases). This CDR3 comprises 13 residues. CDR1 is MNHNS and CDR2 is SASEGT in the germline V gene. The germline V and J ends were trimmed by 6 bases and 5 bases, with 14 bases remaining between them. The CDR3 DNA follows: TGTGCCAGCAGGGGCCGCTCGAGGGACGAGCAGTACTTC. It specifies CASRGRSRDEQYF.

The chain combines TRBV7-3 with TRBJ2-1; D may correspond to TRBD1 or TRBD2 (6 bases each). Germline CDR1 and CDR2: SGHTA and FQGTGA. This CDR3 region has 14 residues. Trimming cost V 5 bases and J 9 bases, with 17 bases left between them. CDR3: CASSPISRGGEQFF. For the CDR3, the DNA is TGTGCCAGCAGCCCGATTAGCAGGGGAGGTGAGCAGTTCTTC.

This clone was detected a few times. The junction departs from germline at one end; a sequencing error may be responsible. The chain employs TRBV7-2 and TRBJ1-2; 9 nucleotides match TRBD1. Germline lookup yields CDR1 SGHTA and CDR2 FQGNSA. The CDR3 is made up of 14 amino acids. The CDR3 nucleotides read TGTGCCAGCAGCCTCTCGGGACAGGGAGGAAGATGGGCCTTC. Protein sequence: CASSLSGQGGRWAF.

The rearrangement uses TRBV7-3 and TRBJ2-5; D tentatively fits TRBD1 or TRBD2 (5 bases each). The CDR3 loop spans 13 amino acids. Germline CDR1 reads SGHTA; CDR2 reads FQGTGA. The V and J ends lost 5 bases and 0 bases respectively, with 7 bases between them. CDR3 in amino acids: CASSPGHQETQYF. Written as DNA, the CDR3 is TGTGCCAGCAGCCCGGGACACCAAGAGACCCAGTACTTC.

Details on this clone: The sample carries other DNA sequences with the same CDR3. The J gene is TRBJ2-1, the V gene TRBV2; 11 nucleotides agree with TRBD2. V lost 6 bases, J lost 3 bases, and 4 bases stayed unmatched. Germline V gene data show CDR1 as SNHLY and CDR2 as FYNNEI. The CDR3 runs 15 residues. CDR3 nucleotides: TGTGCCAGCAGGGAGACTAGCGGGGTCTACAATGAGCAGTTCTTC. It translates to CASRETSGVYNEQFF.

This clone turned up a few times. The chain links TRBV6-6 to TRBJ2-7; D is ambiguous. The V gene lost 5 bases and the J gene lost 0 bases, with 14 bases spanning the gap. Germline V lookup: CDR1 MNHNY, CDR2 SVGAGI (reference sequence). The CDR3 runs 15 residues. This chain's CDR3 is CASSAAKESSYEQYF. In DNA, the CDR3 is TGTGCCAGCAGTGCCGCCAAAGAAAGCTCCTACGAGCAGTACTTC.